The 5 T cell receptor beta chains presented below share a single source sample, sequenced in a study of tumor T cells in aggressive B-cell lymphoma. TCRdb keeps only in-frame clones here, not all; method: immunoSEQ multiplex PCR. The data hold about 710 clones, with about 89% observed a single time. The sample was tumor tissue. The receptor set was obtained from an adult with diffuse large B cell lymphoma.

Worth noting for this clone: The junction departs from the called germline gene at one end, perhaps through a read error. The genes are TRBV7-9 and TRBJ1-1; D gene uncertain. Germline V gene lookup returns CDR1 SEHNR and CDR2 FQNEAQ (reference sequence). CDR3 length equals 9 residues. For the CDR3, the DNA is TGTGCCAGCATGCCCGGGTTCTCGTTT. Translation: CASMPGFSF.

The rearrangement uses TRBV4-1 and TRBJ1-4; possibly TRBD1 for D (6 bases). The CDR3 consists of 15 residues. The ends were cut back, 8 bases at V and 15 bases at J, with 28 bases in the middle. CDR1 and CDR2 from the germline V gene are MGHRA and YSYEKL. The CDR3 DNA is TGCGCCAGCTCGGGGACAAGTTTCAATGAAGGGGATGTGTTTTTT. It codes for CASSGTSFNEGDVFF.

The V and J genes are TRBV7-8 and TRBJ2-3; no definite D call. V lost 1 base and J 9 bases, leaving 8 bases between the germline ends. In germline, CDR1 is SGHVS, CDR2 FQNEAQ. This CDR3 region has 12 residues. CDR3 coding DNA: TGTGCCAGCAGCTTAGGCCCCGAGACGCAGTATTTT. It is translated as CASSLGPETQYF. Looking up the rest from reference TRBV7-8 and TRBJ2-3 gives the full variable domain: GAGVSQSPRYKVAKRGQDVALRCDPISGHVSLFWYQQALGQGPEFLTYFQNEAQLDKSGLPSDRFFAERPEGSVSTLKIQRTQQEDSAVYLCASSLGPETQYFGPGTRLTVL.

The chain recombines TRBV4-2 with TRBJ2-5, with 9 positions matching TRBD1. Trimming removed 0 bases from V and 11 bases from J; junction bases left unmatched: 10. CDR1 is LGHNA and CDR2 is YNFKEQ in the germline V gene. This CDR3 has 15 amino acids. The chain's CDR3 is CASSQEEDRGPRQYF. CDR3 sequence (DNA): TGTGCCAGCAGCCAAGAAGAGGACAGGGGCCCTCGGCAGTACTTC.

The V call is TRBV2, the J call TRBJ2-7; D uncertain. The V end lost 4 bases, the J end lost 2 bases, and 9 bases lay between the germline ends. The CDR3 loop spans 13 amino acids. The germline V gene encodes CDR1 SNHLY and CDR2 FYNNEI. The CDR3 DNA is TGTGCCAGCAGTGTTAATCCGGCCTACGAGCAGTACTTC. Amino acids: CASSVNPAYEQYF.